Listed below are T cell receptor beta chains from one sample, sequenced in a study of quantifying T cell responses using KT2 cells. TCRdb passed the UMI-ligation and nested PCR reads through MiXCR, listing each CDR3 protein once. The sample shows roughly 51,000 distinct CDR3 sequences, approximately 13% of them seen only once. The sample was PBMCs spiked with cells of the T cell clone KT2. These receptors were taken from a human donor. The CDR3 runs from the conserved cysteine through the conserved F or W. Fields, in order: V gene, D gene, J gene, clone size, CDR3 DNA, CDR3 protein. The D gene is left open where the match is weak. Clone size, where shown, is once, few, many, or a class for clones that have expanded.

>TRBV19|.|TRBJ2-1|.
TGTGCCAGTAGTATAGACCCCACGAGCTCCTACAATGAGCAGTTCTTC
CASSIDPTSSYNEQFF
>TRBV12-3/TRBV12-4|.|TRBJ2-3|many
TGTGCCAGCAGCCCTGGCACAGATACGCAGTATTTT
CASSPGTDTQYF
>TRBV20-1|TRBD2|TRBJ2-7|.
TGCAGTGCTGCCTGGAAGCGGCGGGGCGGGGGACCCTACGAGCAGTACTTC
CSAAWKRRGGGPYEQYF
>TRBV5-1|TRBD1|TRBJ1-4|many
TGCGCCAGCAGCACCGGGACAGGGCATGAAAAACTGTTTTTT
CASSTGTGHEKLFF
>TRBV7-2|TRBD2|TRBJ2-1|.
TGTGCCAGCAGGAGGGGCGGGGGGGCGTCCTACAATGAGCAGTTCTTC
CASRRGGGASYNEQFF
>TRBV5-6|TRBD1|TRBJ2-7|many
TGTGCCAGCAGCTTGGGGGACAGGGACTACGAGCAGTACTTC
CASSLGDRDYEQYF
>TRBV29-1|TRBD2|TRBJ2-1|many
TGCAGCGTCCTGCGACGAAATCAGAGGACTAGCGGGAACAATGAGCAGTTCTTC
CSVLRRNQRTSGNNEQFF
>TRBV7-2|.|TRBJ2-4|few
TGTGCCAGCAGCTTAGGTGCAGGAACGGGGAGGCAAAACATTCAGTACTTC
CASSLGAGTGRQNIQYF
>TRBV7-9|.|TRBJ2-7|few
TGTGCCAGCAGCTTAGCGCGCGTGGGGGGCGAGCAGTACTTC
CASSLARVGGEQYF
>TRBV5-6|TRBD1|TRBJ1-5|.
TGTGCCAGCAGCTACAGGGGTCAGCCCCAGCATTTT
CASSYRGQPQHF
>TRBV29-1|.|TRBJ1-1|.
TGCAGCGTTGAATCAGGAAACACTGAAGCTTTCTTT
CSVESGNTEAFF
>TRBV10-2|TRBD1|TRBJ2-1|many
TGCGCCAGCAGAGCAGGGGGCTCCTACAATGAGCAGTTCTTC
CASRAGGSYNEQFF
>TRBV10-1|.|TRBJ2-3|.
TGCGCCAGCAGTGAGTCAGGGAGCGGCACAGATACGCAGTATTTT
CASSESGSGTDTQYF
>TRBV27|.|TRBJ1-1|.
TGTGCCAGCAGAAGTTACCAGAACACTGAAGCTTTCTTT
CASRSYQNTEAFF
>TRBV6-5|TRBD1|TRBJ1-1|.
TGTGCCAGCAGTAGGGGACAGGTGGCTTTGAACACTGAAGCTTTCTTT
CASSRGQVALNTEAFF
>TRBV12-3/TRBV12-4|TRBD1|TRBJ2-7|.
TGTGCCAGCACCCGTGCCCGGGACAGGGGCGTACCCTCCTACGAGCAGTACTTC
CASTRARDRGVPSYEQYF
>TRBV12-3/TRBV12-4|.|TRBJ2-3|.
TGTGCCAGCAGCCGACTGGGTCCCACAGATACGCAGTATTTT
CASSRLGPTDTQYF
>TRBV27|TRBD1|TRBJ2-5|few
TGTGCCAGCAGTAAACAGGGGCGGCAACGAACCCAGTACTTC
CASSKQGRQRTQYF
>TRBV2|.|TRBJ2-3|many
TGTGCCAGCAATGGCCATTTCACAGATACGCAGTATTTT
CASNGHFTDTQYF
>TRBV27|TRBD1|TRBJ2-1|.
TGTGCCAGCAGTAAACAGGGGGCCGGGGAGCAGTTCTTC
CASSKQGAGEQFF
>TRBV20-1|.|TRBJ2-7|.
TGCAGTGCTAGAGGCCAACTTGACGGTAGGCAGTACTTC
CSARGQLDGRQYF
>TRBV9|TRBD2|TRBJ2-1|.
TGTGCCAGCAGCGTCACGGGAGGAGTAAATGAGCAGTTCTTC
CASSVTGGVNEQFF
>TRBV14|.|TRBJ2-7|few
TGTGCCAGCAGCCCGGAGACGAACTACGAGCAGTACTTC
CASSPETNYEQYF
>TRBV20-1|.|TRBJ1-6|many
TGCAGTGCTAGCGGAACCGGACAAAGTTCACCCCTCCACTTT
CSASGTGQSSPLHF
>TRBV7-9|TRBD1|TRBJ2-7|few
TGTGCCAGCAGCTTGACAGGGGGTTCCTACGAGCAGTACTTC
CASSLTGGSYEQYF